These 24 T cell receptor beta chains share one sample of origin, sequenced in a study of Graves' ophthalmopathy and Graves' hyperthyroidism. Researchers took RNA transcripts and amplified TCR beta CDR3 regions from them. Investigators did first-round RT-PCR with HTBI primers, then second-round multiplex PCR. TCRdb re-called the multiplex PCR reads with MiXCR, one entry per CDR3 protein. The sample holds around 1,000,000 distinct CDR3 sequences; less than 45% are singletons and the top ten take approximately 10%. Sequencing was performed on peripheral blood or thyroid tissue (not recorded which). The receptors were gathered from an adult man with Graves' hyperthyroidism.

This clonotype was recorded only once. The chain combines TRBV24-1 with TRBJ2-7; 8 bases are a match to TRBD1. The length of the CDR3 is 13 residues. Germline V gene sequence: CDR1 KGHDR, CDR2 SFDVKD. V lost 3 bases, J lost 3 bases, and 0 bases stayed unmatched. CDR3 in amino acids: CATSDGTGYEQYF. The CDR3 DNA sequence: TGTGCCACCAGTGATGGGACAGGCTACGAGCAGTACTTC.

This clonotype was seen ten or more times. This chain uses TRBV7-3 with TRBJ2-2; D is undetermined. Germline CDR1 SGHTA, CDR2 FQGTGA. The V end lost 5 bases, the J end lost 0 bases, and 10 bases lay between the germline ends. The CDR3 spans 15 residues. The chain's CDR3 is CASSPSVANTGELFF. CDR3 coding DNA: TGTGCCAGCAGCCCTTCCGTCGCGAACACCGGGGAGCTGTTTTTT.

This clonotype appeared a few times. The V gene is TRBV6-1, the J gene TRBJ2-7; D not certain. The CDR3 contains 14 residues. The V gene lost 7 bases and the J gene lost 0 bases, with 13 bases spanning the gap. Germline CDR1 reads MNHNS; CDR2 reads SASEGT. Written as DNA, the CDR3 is TGTGCCAGCACCTGGTCTTCAGTCTCCTACGAGCAGTACTTC. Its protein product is CASTWSSVSYEQYF.

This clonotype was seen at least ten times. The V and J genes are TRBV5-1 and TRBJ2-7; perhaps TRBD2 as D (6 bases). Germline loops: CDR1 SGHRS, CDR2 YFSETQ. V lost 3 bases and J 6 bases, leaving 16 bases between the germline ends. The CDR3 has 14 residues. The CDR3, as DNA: TGCGCCAGCAGCTCCCCCGGGAGCTCGTCCGAGCAGTACTTC. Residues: CASSSPGSSSEQYF.

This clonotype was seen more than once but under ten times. CDR3 loop: CASSLGGIETQYF. The DNA for the CDR3 is TGTGCCAGCAGCTTAGGGGGGATAGAGACCCAGTACTTC. This chain uses TRBV7-9 with TRBJ2-5, with D possibly being TRBD1 or TRBD2 (5 bases each). Germline assignment: CDR1 SEHNR and CDR2 FQNEAQ (reference sequence). V lost 1 base and J lost 4, with 7 bases in between. This CDR3 is built from 13 residues.

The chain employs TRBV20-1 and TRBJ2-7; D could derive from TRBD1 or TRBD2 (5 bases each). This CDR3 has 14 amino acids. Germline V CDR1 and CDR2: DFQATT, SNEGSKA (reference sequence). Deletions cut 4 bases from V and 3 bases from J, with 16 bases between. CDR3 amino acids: CSAMGERGYYEQYF. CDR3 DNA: TGCAGTGCTATGGGTGAGAGGGGATACTACGAGCAGTACTTC.

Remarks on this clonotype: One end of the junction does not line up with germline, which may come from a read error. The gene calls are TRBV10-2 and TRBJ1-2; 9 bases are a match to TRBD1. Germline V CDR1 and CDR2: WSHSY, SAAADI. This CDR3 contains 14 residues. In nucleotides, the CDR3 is TGTGCCAGCAGACCCACAGGGGGCACTGGGACATACACCTTC. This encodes CASRPTGGTGTYTF.

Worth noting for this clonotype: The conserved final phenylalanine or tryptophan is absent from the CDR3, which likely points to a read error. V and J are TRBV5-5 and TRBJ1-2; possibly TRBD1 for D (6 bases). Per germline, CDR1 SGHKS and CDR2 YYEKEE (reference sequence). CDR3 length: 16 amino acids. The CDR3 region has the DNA TGCGCCAGCAGCCAGGCCCCGGACAGCCCGAGAGGTGGCTACACCCTC. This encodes CASSQAPDSPRGGYTL.

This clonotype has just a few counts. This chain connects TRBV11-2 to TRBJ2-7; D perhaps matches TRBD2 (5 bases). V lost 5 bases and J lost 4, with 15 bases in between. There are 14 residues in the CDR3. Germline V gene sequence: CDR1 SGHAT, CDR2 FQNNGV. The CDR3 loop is CASSQRWRKYEQYF. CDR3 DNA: TGTGCCAGCAGCCAGCGGTGGCGGAAATACGAGCAGTACTTC. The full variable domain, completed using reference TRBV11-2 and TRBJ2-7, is EAGVAQSPRYKIIEKRQSVAFWCNPISGHATLYWYQQILGQGPKLLIQFQNNGVVDDSQLPKDRFSAERLKGVDSTLKIQPAKLEDSAVYLCASSQRWRKYEQYFGPGTRLTVT.

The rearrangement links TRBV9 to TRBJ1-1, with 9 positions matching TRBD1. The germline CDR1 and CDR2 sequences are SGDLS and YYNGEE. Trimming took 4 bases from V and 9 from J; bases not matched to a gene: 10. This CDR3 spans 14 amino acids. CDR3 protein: CASSPEGTGTKAFF. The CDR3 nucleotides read TGTGCCAGCAGCCCCGAAGGGACAGGGACTAAAGCTTTCTTT.

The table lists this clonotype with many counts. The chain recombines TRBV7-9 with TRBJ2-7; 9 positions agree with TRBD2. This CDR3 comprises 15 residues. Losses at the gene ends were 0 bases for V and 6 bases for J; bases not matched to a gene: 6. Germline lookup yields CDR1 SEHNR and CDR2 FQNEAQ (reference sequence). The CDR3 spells CASSLAAGGYFEQYF. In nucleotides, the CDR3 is TGTGCCAGCAGCTTAGCGGCGGGGGGGTACTTCGAGCAGTACTTC.

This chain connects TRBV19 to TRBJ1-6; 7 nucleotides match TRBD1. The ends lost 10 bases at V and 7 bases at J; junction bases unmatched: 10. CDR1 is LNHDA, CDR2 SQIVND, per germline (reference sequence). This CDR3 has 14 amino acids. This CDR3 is CATNRGEGNSPLHF. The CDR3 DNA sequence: TGTGCCACTAACAGGGGAGAGGGGAATTCACCCCTCCACTTT.

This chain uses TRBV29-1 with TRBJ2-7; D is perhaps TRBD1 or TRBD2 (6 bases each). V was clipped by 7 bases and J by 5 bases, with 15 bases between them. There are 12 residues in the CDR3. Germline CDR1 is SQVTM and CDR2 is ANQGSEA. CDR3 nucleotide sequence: TGCAGCGCAATGGGGGGCCGAAACGAGCAGTACTTC. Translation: CSAMGGRNEQYF.

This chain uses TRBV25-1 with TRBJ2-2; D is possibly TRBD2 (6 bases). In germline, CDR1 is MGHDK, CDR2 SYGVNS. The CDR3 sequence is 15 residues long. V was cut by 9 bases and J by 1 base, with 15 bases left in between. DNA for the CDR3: TGTGCCAGGACTGGCGGGGTCCGGAACACCGGGGAGCTGTTTTTT. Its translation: CARTGGVRNTGELFF.

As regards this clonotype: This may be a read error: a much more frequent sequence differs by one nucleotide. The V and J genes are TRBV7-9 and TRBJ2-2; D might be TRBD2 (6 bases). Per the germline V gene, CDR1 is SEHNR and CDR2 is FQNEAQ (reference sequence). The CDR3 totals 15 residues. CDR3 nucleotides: TGTGCCAGCAGCGTAGCGGCCAGAGACACCGGGGGGCTGTTTTTT. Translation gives CASSVAARDTGGLFF.

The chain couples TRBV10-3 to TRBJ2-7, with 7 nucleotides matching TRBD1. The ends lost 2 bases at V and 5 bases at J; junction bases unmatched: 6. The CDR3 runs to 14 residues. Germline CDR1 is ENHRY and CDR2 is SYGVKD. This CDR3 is CAISETDRENEQYF. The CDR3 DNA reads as TGTGCCATCAGTGAGACCGACAGGGAGAACGAGCAGTACTTC.

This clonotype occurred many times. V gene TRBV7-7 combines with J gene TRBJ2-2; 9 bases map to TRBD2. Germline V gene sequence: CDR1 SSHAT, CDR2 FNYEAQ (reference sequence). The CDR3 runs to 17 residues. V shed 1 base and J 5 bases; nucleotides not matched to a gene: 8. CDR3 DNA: TGTGCCAGCAGCTTAGAAGTGACTAGCGGTTATACCGGGGAGCTGTTTTTT. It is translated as CASSLEVTSGYTGELFF.

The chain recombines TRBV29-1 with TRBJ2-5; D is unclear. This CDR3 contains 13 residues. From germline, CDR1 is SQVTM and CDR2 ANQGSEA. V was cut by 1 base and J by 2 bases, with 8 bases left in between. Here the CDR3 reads CSVEGVLQETQYF. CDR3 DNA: TGCAGCGTTGAAGGGGTCTTACAAGAGACCCAGTACTTC.

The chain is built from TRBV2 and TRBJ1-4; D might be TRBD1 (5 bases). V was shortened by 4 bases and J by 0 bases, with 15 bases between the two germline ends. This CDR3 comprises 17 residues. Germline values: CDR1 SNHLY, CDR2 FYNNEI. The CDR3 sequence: CASSALGAVSTNEKLFF. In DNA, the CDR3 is TGTGCCAGCAGTGCGTTAGGGGCCGTATCAACTAATGAAAAACTGTTTTTT.

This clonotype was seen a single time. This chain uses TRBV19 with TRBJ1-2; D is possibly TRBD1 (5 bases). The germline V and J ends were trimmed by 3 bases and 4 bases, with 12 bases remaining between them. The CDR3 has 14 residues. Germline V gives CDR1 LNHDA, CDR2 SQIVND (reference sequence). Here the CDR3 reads CASSISRAFYGYTF. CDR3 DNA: TGTGCCAGTAGTATCTCCAGGGCCTTCTATGGCTACACCTTC.

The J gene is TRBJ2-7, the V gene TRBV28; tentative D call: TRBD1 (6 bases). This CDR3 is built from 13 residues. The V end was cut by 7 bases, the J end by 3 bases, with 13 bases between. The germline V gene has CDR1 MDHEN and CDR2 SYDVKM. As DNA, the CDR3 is TGTGCCAGCAAAGAGGCCAGGGGCTACGAGCAGTACTTC. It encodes CASKEARGYEQYF.

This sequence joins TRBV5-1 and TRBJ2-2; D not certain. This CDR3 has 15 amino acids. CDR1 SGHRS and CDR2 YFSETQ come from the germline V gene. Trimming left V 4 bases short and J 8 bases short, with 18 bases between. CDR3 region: CASSPRGFDPGELFF. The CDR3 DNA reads TGCGCCAGCAGCCCAAGAGGATTCGACCCGGGGGAGCTGTTTTTT.

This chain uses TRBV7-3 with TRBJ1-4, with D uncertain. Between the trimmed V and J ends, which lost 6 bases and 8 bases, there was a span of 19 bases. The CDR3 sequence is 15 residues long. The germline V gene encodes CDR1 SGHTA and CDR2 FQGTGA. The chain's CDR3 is CASSARKYHVEKLFF. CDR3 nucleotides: TGTGCCAGCAGTGCTAGGAAATACCATGTGGAAAAACTGTTTTTT.

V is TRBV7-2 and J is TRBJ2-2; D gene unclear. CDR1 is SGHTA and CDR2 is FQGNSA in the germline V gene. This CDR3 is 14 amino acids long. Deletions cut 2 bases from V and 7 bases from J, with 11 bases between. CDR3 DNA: TGTGCCAGCAGCTTATCCCACTCAAGCGGGGAGCTGTTTTTT. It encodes CASSLSHSSGELFF.